This T cell receptor beta chain was captured in a study of blood T cell repertoires in COVID-19 (dated by TCRdb to between 2020 and 2021). The study in broad terms: The collaborator samples originated in the United States, Italy and Spain and spanned the acute and convalescent phases of COVID-19. The prospective study material was composed of cDNA or gDNA derived from T cells, B-cell-depleted T cells, or PBMCs. The dataset comprised deeply sampled blood TCRbeta repertoires from subjects exposed to, actively infected with, or recovered from COVID-19. The repertoires were released in a freely available public database intended as a resource for research on the immune response to SARS-CoV-2. Samples were obtained from the ongoing ImmuneRACE study (first 160 participants) and from about 1,300 subjects provided by 6 global collaborators. A de-identified subject ID, COVID-19 status, age in years and sex were almost always included in the sample metadata. HLA class I and class II types, where available, came from metadata supplied by the sample provider rather than from assay-based typing.

Collaborating institutions collected whole blood in K2EDTA tubes following their own protocols. For TCRbeta analysis, collaborators shipped samples as frozen whole blood, isolated PBMCs, or DNA extracted from either of those sample types. The immunoSEQ Assay, a bias-controlled multiplex PCR, was used to amplify TCRbeta CDR3 regions from genomic DNA. The original pipeline was this. Nucleated cell counts per sample were estimated from amplification of reference gene primers within the assay. To quantify the absolute abundance of each unique TCRbeta CDR3 rearrangement, sequence reads were collapsed and filtered. For each sample, productive Simpson clonality was calculated as the square root of Simpson's diversity index across productive rearrangements. TCRdb re-hosts the immuneACCESS table, in-frame sequences only. Its copies lack some clones; in the studies checked, an unresolved V gene accounts for under half of them, and the cause for the rest is not known. Clone size and the V and J calls come from that table; the DNA yielded D and trimming. Within this sample are 80,000 or so clones, with approximately 78% of them counted one time only. The top ten clonotypes cover roughly 7.3% of the sample.

V is pruned by 7 bases and J by 1 base, leaving 8 bases of the junction without a gene match. The CDR1 and CDR2 encoded by the germline V gene are SGHRS and YFSETQ. Measured from the cysteine to the phenylalanine, the CDR3 is 16 residues long. The only DNA kept is the CDR3, 48 bases in frame from the first base. The research as a whole found: The amount of clinical and demographic metadata varied by source and participant and was provided uncurated.

To note about this clone: The antigen it recognizes is unknown. It has no much larger one-base neighbor in the sample; base qualities were not kept.

The rearrangement combines TRBV5-1 with TRBJ2-6, with 7 middle bases fitting TRBD2. Material: peripheral blood. This sequence originates from a human donor in a cohort sampled during active COVID-19. The DNA sequence is TGCGCCAGCTTTCTGGGAGGGGATTCTGGGGCCAACGTCCTGACTTTC. Its coded protein is CASFLGGDSGANVLTF. Where the CDR3 stops, the reference TRBV5-1 and TRBJ2-6 genes take over; the full variable domain is KAGVTQTPRYLIKTRGQQVTLSCSPISGHRSVSWYQQTPGQGLQFLFEYFSETQRNKGNFPGRFSGRQFSNSRSEMNVSTLELGDSALYLCASFLGGDSGANVLTFGAGSRLTVL.